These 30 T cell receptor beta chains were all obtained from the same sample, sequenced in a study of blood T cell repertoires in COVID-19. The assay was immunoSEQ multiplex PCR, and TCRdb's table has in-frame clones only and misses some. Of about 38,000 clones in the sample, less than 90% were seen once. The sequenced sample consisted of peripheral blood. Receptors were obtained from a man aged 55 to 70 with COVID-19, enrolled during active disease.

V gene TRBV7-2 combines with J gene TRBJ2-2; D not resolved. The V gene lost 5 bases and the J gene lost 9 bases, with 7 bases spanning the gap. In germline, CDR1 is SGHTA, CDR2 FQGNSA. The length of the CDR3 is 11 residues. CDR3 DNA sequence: TGTGCCAGCAGCATACACCGGGAGCTGTTTTTT. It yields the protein CASSIHRELFF.

CDR3 coding DNA: TGTGCCAGCAGATCGGCGGGACAGGGGCCCCAGCCCCAGCATTTT. Protein product: CASRSAGQGPQPQHF. The V call is TRBV25-1, the J call TRBJ1-5; 10 bases map to TRBD1. This CDR3 is 15 amino acids long. Germline V gene lookup returns CDR1 MGHDK and CDR2 SYGVNS. J gave up 7 bases and V 6 bases, and 9 bases lay outside the gene matches.

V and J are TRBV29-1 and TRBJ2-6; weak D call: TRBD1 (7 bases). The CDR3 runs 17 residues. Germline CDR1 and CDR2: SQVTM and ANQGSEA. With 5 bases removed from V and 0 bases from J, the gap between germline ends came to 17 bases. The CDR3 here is CSVMGGQTFSGANVLTF. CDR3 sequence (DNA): TGCAGCGTTATGGGGGGACAGACCTTCTCTGGGGCCAACGTCCTGACTTTC.

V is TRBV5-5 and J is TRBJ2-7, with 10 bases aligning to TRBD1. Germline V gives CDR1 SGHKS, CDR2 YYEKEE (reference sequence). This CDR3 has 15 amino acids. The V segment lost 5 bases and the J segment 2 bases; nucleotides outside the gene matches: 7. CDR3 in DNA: TGTGCCAGCAGTCGGGGGACAGGGGTCACCTACGAGCAGTACTTC. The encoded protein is CASSRGTGVTYEQYF.

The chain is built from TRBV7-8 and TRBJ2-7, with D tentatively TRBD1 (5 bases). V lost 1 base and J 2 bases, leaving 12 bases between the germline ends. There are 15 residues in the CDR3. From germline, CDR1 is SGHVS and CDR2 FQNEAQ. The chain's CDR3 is CASSLEGIRTYEQYF. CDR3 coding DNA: TGTGCCAGCAGCTTAGAGGGGATCAGGACCTACGAGCAGTACTTC. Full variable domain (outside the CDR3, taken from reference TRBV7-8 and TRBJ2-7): GAGVSQSPRYKVAKRGQDVALRCDPISGHVSLFWYQQALGQGPEFLTYFQNEAQLDKSGLPSDRFFAERPEGSVSTLKIQRTQQEDSAVYLCASSLEGIRTYEQYFGPGTRLTVT.

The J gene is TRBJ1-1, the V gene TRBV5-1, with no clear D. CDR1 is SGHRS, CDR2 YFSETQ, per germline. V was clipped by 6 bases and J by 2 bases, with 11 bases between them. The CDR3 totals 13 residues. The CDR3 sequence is CASIFGDNTEAFF. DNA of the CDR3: TGCGCCAGCATATTCGGGGATAACACTGAAGCTTTCTTT.

CDR3 DNA: TGTGCCAGCAGGTTACACAGGGGGCTCGGTACTGAAGCTTTCTTT. It translates to CASRLHRGLGTEAFF. V usage is TRBV28 and J usage is TRBJ1-1, with TRBD1 identical over 9 bases. Germline lookup yields CDR1 MDHEN and CDR2 SYDVKM. After removal of 6 bases from V and 5 bases from J, the junction contained 10 bases not matched to a gene. This CDR3 is 15 amino acids long.

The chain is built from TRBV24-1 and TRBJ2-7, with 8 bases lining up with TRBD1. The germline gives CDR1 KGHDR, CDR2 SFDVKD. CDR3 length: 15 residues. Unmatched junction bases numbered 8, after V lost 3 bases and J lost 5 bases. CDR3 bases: TGTGCCACCAGTGATCCCAGGACAGGGACCCACGAGCAGTACTTC. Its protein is CATSDPRTGTHEQYF.

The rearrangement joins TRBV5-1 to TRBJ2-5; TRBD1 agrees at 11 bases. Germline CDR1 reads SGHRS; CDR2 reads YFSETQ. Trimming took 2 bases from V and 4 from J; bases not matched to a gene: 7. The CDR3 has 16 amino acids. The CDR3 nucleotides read TGCGCCAGCAGCTTCGGACAGGGGGCAGGAGGAGAGACCCAGTACTTC. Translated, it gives CASSFGQGAGGETQYF.

Here the CDR3 DNA reads TGTGCCAGCAGCTCGGCGGGGGTGGGTAATGAAAAACTGTTTTTT. Its translation is CASSSAGVGNEKLFF. J is TRBJ1-4 and V is TRBV6-5, with D maybe TRBD1 (5 bases). CDR3 length: 15 residues. Germline V gene data show CDR1 as MNHEY and CDR2 as SVGAGI. The V end was cut by 6 bases, the J end by 4 bases, with 15 bases between.

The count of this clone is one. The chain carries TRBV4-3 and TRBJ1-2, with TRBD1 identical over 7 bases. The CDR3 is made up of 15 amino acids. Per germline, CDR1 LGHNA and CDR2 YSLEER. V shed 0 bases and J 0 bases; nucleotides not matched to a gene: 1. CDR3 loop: CASSQETGANYGYTF. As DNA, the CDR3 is TGCGCCAGCAGCCAAGAAACAGGGGCTAACTATGGCTACACCTTC.

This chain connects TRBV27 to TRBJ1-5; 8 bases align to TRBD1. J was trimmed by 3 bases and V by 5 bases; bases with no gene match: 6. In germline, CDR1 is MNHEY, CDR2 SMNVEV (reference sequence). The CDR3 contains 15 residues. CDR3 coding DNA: TGTGCCAGCAGTCAAGGGACAGGTACCAATCAGCCCCAGCATTTT. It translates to CASSQGTGTNQPQHF.

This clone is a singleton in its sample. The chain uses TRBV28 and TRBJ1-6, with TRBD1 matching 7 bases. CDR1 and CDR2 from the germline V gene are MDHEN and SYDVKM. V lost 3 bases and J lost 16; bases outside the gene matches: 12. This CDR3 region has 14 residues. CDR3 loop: CASSLTTGLATLHF. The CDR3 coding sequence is TGTGCCAGCAGTTTGACGACAGGGCTCGCCACTCTCCACTTT.

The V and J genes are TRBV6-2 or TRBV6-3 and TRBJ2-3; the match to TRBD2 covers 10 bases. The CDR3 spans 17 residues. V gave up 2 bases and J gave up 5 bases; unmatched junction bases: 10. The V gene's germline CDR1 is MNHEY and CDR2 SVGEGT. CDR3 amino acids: CASSYGLAGVGGDTQYF. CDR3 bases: TGTGCCAGCAGTTACGGCCTAGCGGGAGTCGGTGGAGATACGCAGTATTTT.

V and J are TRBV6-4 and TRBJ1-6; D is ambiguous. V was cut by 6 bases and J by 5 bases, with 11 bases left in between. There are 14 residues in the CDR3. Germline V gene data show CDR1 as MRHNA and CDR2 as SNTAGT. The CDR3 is CASRPGTNNSPLHF. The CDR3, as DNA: TGTGCCAGCAGACCGGGAACCAATAATTCACCCCTCCACTTT.

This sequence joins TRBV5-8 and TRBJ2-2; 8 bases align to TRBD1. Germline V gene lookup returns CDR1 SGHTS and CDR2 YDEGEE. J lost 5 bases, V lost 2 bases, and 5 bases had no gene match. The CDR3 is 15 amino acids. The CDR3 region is CASSFLTGVTGELFF. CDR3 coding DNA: TGTGCCAGCAGCTTTTTGACAGGGGTGACCGGGGAGCTGTTTTTT.

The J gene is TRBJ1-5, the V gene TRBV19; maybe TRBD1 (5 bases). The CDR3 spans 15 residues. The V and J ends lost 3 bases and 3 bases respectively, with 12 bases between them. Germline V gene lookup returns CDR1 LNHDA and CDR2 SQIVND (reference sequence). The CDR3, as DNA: TGTGCCAGTAGTATCCTAGGGGCACCCAATCAGCCCCAGCATTTT. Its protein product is CASSILGAPNQPQHF.

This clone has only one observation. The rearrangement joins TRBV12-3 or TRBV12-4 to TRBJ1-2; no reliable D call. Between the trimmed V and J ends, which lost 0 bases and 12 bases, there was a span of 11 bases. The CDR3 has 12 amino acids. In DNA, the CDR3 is TGTGCCAGCAGTTTAGCTGCCGGAGTTCACACCTTC. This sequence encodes CASSLAAGVHTF.

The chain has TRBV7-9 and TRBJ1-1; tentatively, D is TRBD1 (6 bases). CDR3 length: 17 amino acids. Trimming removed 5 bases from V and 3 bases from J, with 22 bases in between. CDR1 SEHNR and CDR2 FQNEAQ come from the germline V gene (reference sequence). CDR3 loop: CASSPRDNHRADTEAFF. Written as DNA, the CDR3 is TGTGCCAGCAGCCCTAGGGACAATCACCGAGCCGACACTGAAGCTTTCTTT. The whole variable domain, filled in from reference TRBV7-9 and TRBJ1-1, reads DTGVSQNPRHKITKRGQNVTFRCDPISEHNRLYWYRQTLGQGPEFLTYFQNEAQLEKSRLLSDRFSAERPKGSFSTLEIQRTEQGDSAMYLCASSPRDNHRADTEAFFGQGTRLTVV.

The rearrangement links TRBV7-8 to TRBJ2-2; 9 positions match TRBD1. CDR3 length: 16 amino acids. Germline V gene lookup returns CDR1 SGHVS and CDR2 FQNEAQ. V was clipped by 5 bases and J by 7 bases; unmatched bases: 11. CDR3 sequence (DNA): TGTGCCAGCAGCCGCTCGGGACAGGGCTCCCGCGGGGAGCTGTTTTTT. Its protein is CASSRSGQGSRGELFF.

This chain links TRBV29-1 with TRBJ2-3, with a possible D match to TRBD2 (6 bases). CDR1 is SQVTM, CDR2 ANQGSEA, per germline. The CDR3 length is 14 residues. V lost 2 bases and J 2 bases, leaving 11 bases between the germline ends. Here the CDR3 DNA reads TGCAGCGTTGAATCGCGGGGCAACACAGATACGCAGTATTTT. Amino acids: CSVESRGNTDTQYF.

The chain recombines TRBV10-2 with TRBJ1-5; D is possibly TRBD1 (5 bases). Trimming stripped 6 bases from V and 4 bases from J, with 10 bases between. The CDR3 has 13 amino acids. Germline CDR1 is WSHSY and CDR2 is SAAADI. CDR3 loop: CASRVRENQPQHF. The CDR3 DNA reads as TGCGCCAGCAGGGTCAGGGAAAATCAGCCCCAGCATTTT.

The CDR3 DNA sequence: TGTGCCAGCAGCTTAGGGACATCACTCTCCTACGAGCAGTACTTC. Protein: CASSLGTSLSYEQYF. The chain is built from TRBV7-2 and TRBJ2-7, with a tentative D call TRBD1 (5 bases). Trimming took off 1 base at V and 0 bases at J, with 10 bases between the two ends. Germline V gene lookup returns CDR1 SGHTA and CDR2 FQGNSA. The CDR3 consists of 15 residues.

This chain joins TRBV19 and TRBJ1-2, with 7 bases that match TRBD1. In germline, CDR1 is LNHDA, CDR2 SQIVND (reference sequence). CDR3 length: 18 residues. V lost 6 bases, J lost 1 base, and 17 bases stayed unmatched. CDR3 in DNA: TGTGCCAGTAGCAACCAGAATGACAGGGCCCTACTTAACTATGGCTACACCTTC. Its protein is CASSNQNDRALLNYGYTF. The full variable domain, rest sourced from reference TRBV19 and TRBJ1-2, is DGGITQSPKYLFRKEGQNVTLSCEQNLNHDAMYWYRQDPGQGLRLIYYSQIVNDFQKGDIAEGYSVSREKKESFPLTVTSAQKNPTAFYLCASSNQNDRALLNYGYTFGSGTRLTVV.

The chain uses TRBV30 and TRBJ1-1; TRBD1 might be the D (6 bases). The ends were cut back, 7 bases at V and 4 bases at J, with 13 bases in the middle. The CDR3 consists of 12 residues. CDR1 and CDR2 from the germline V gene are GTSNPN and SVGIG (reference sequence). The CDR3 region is CAYGRGSTEAFF. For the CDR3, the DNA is TGTGCCTACGGAAGGGGGTCCACTGAAGCTTTCTTT.

For the CDR3, the DNA is TGTGCCAGCAGCTTAGATGAGGGCACGCTTCAGGCCCTCCACTTT. Its translation is CASSLDEGTLQALHF. The chain couples TRBV7-6 to TRBJ1-6; no clear D gene. V lost 1 base to trimming and J lost 14 bases, with 18 bases between them. The CDR3 loop spans 15 amino acids. CDR1 and CDR2 (germline): SGHVS, FNYEAQ.

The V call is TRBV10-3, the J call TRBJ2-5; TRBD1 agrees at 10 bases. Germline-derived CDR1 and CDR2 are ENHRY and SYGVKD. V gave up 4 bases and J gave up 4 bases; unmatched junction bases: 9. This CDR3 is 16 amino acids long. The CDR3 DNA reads TGTGCCATCAGTGGCCGGGACAGGGGTTTCGGAGAGACCCAGTACTTC. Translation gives CAISGRDRGFGETQYF.

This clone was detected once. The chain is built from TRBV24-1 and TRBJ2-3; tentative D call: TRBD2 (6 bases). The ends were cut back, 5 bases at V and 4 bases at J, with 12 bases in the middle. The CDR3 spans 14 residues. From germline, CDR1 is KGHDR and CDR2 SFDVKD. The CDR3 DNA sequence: TGTGCCACCAGTGCGCCCCAGCGGGCAGATACGCAGTATTTT. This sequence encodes CATSAPQRADTQYF.

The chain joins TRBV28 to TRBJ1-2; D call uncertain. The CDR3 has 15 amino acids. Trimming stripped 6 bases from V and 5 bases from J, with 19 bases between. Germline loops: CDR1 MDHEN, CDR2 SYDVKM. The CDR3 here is CASSPAGGGSYGYTF. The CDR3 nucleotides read TGTGCCAGCAGCCCCGCGGGAGGAGGAAGTTATGGCTACACCTTC.

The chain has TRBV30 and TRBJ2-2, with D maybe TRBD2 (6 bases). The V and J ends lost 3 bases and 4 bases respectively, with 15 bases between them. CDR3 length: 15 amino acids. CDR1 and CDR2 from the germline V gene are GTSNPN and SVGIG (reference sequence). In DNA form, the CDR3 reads TGTGCCTGGAGGCAGTTGAGGAGGGTCACCGGGGAGCTGTTTTTT. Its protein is CAWRQLRRVTGELFF.